This TCR beta chain was captured by sequencing in a study of a mutant IDH1 vaccine in newly diagnosed glioma. Across the study: Vaccination followed radiotherapy alone by 4-6 weeks, or accompanied temozolomide cycles. The study held visit V12 at week 35 and visit V13 at week 47. Therapy received beforehand was radiotherapy, temozolomide, or both, with most patients given both. Sex among treated patients split approximately 62% male, approximately 40% female; mean age was about 40 years.

Notes on this clone: Its antigen is unknown.

Time point specified: week 35, safety follow-up. All doses held 300 ug of mutant IDH1 20-mer peptide, with topical imiquimod. Produced via immunoSEQ multiplex PCR; TCRdb's table is partial and in-frame only. Here the sample spans roughly 54,000 clones, roughly 80% being singletons. Sequenced here: PBMCs, sampled from a glioma patient whose treatment included an IDH1 peptide vaccine. The TCR originated in a young woman with glioma.

The CDR3 coding sequence is TGTGCCACCAGCAGAGGGACATATAGGGTCGTCGATCAGCCCCAGCATTTT. As protein: CATSRGTYRVVDQPQHF. The chain combines TRBV15 with TRBJ1-5; D is perhaps TRBD1 (5 bases). The germline CDR1 and CDR2 sequences are LNHNV and YYDKDF (reference sequence). Between the trimmed V and J ends, which lost 1 base and 5 bases, there was a span of 18 bases. This CDR3 region has 17 residues.